This TCR beta chain is from a study of T cell clonality in common variable immunodeficiency. Repertoires were generated with immunoSEQ multiplex PCR, while TCRdb's copy carries only in-frame clones and drops some. The sample has 30,000 to 40,000 clones, none seen only once; the top ten hold 3% to 4.5%. The CDR3 sequence is 13 residues long. In germline, CDR1 is SEHNR, CDR2 FQNEAQ (reference sequence). Overall study results and limits: In common variable immunodeficiency, TCR beta chains reportedly carried fewer deletions and N-nucleotide insertions. CVID patient heterogeneity limited repertoire-clinical complication correlations. Fewer TCRbeta clones were shared among CVID subjects than controls. Compared with healthy controls, CVID subjects showed increased TCRbeta clonality, mostly in about a third.

Remarks on this clone: Its antigen remains unknown. Being one base from a much bigger clone, this may be a read error. The observed sequence ends 3 residues before the CDR3 terminus, with the missing tail filled in from the germline J gene.

This sequence was found in a person aged 18-70 years in good health. The material sequenced was peripheral blood mononuclear cells. The rearrangement links TRBV7-9 to TRBJ2-3; no reliable D call. The CDR3 reads CASSLGRVETQYF. CDR3 DNA (partial): TGTGCCAGCAGCTTAGGAAGGGTCGAGACG. The whole variable domain, remainder taken from reference TRBV7-9 and TRBJ2-3, is DTGVSQNPRHKITKRGQNVTFRCDPISEHNRLYWYRQTLGQGPEFLTYFQNEAQLEKSRLLSDRFSAERPKGSFSTLEIQRTEQGDSAMYLCASSLGRVETQYFGPGTRLTVL.